The rows below give T cell receptor beta chains drawn from one sample of a study of blood T cell repertoires in COVID-19. Produced via immunoSEQ multiplex PCR; TCRdb's table is partial and in-frame only. The sample records approximately 78,000 clones, 80% to 95% being singletons. The specimen sequenced was peripheral blood. These receptors all come from a man aged 50-59 years with COVID-19, enrolled during active disease. Each CDR3 is given with its conserved first and last residue. Each record gives: J gene, D gene, clone size, V gene, CDR3 DNA, CDR3 protein. The D gene is left open where the match is weak. Clone size is stated in some rows and not others, as once, few, many or a class when expanded.

>TRBJ1-3|-|-|TRBV5-4
TGTGCCAGCAGCTTGGACACAAGCTCTGGAAACACCATATATTTT
CASSLDTSSGNTIYF
>TRBJ2-4|TRBD1|-|TRBV5-1
TGCGCCAGCAGCTTGGGGGACAGGGAGATCGGCATTCAGTACTTC
CASSLGDREIGIQYF
>TRBJ2-2|TRBD2|-|TRBV5-4
TGTGCCAGCAGTTCTCTAGCGGGAGGCAACACCGGGGAGCTGTTTTTT
CASSSLAGGNTGELFF
>TRBJ1-4|-|-|TRBV25-1
TGTGCCAGCAGTGAATTCCGGGAAACTAATGAAAAACTGTTTTTT
CASSEFRETNEKLFF
>TRBJ2-1|TRBD2|-|TRBV10-2
TGCGCCATTTGGACTAGCTCCTACAATGAGCAGTTCTTC
CAIWTSSYNEQFF
>TRBJ1-1|-|few|TRBV9
TGTGCCAGCAGACCTGGGCAGGAGAACACTGAAGCTTTCTTT
CASRPGQENTEAFF
>TRBJ2-1|-|-|TRBV5-6
TGTGCCAGCAGCAGCGGAAAGGGAGCAGGCAATGAGCAGTTCTTC
CASSSGKGAGNEQFF
>TRBJ1-6|-|-|TRBV2
TGTGCCAGCAGTGCACAGGCATGGAATTCACCCCTCCACTTT
CASSAQAWNSPLHF
>TRBJ2-3|-|once|TRBV29-1
TGCAGCGTTGAGACCGCGGGGTTGGGCACAGATACGCAGTATTTT
CSVETAGLGTDTQYF
>TRBJ2-3|TRBD2|-|TRBV5-1
TGCGCCAGCAGCCCAGCGGGAAGCACAGATACGCAGTATTTT
CASSPAGSTDTQYF
>TRBJ2-3|-|-|TRBV7-9
TGTGCCAGCAGGAAAGGACAGAATATGATGGATACGCAGTATTTT
CASRKGQNMMDTQYF
>TRBJ2-5|TRBD2|-|TRBV4-3
TGCGCCAGCAGCCTAGGACTAGCGGGAGTAGGAGAGACCCAGTACTTC
CASSLGLAGVGETQYF
>TRBJ2-2|-|-|TRBV27
TGTGCCAGCGGTGGAGGTGCCGGGGAGCTGTTTTTT
CASGGGAGELFF
>TRBJ2-1|-|-|TRBV27
TGTGCCAGCAGGGGAGCAGCTTCCTCCTACAATGAGCAGTTCTTC
CASRGAASSYNEQFF
>TRBJ1-5|-|-|TRBV7-8
TGTGCCAGCAGCGAACGTGGTCACAGTAGCAATCAGCCCCAGCATTTT
CASSERGHSSNQPQHF
>TRBJ2-3|TRBD1|once|TRBV11-2
TGTGCCAGCAGCTCGACACAGGGGTTTGCAGATACGCAGTATTTT
CASSSTQGFADTQYF
>TRBJ1-5|-|-|TRBV5-5
TGTGCCAGCAGCTTTGGTGTAGGGGGGGGCAATCAGCCCCAGCATTTT
CASSFGVGGGNQPQHF
>TRBJ2-7|-|-|TRBV12-1
TGTGCCAGCAGCTTTGGGGGACAGGACAACAAAAGCTCCTACGAGCAGTACTTC
CASSFGGQDNKSSYEQYF
>TRBJ2-5|TRBD2|-|TRBV5-1
TGCGCCAGCAGCTTGGCCGGGCAGGGCGGGGGGACCCAGTACTTC
CASSLAGQGGGTQYF
>TRBJ1-2|TRBD1|-|TRBV19
TGTGCCGTCGGGGACAGGGGCTATGGCTACACCTTC
CAVGDRGYGYTF
>TRBJ2-2|-|-|TRBV30
TGTGCCTGGCAAAACAGGGTTGGCGGGGAGCTGTTTTTT
CAWQNRVGGELFF
>TRBJ2-3|-|-|TRBV9
TGTGCCAGCAGCTATAAACTAGCCTTAGTGGAAGATACGCAGTATTTT
CASSYKLALVEDTQYF
>TRBJ1-6|-|once|TRBV5-4
TGTGCCAGCAGCCACTTACGGGGACCCCTCCACTTT
CASSHLRGPLHF
>TRBJ2-1|TRBD2|few|TRBV11-3
TGTGCCAGCAGCTTATCGGCTAGCGGGCTTGGGGATGAGCAGTTCTTC
CASSLSASGLGDEQFF
>TRBJ2-1|-|-|TRBV7-9
TGTGCCAGCAGCTTAACGAGAGATGAGCAGTTCTTC
CASSLTRDEQFF
>TRBJ1-6|-|few|TRBV4-2
TGTGCCAGCAGCCCAGGGCTTAATTCACCCCTCCACTTT
CASSPGLNSPLHF
>TRBJ1-4|TRBD1|-|TRBV7-3
TGTGCCAGCAGCTTAACGGGTGAGGGGGCCGGGGAAAAACTGTTTTTT
CASSLTGEGAGEKLFF
>TRBJ1-2|TRBD1|-|TRBV19
TGTGCCAGTACCCTGCCTGGGACAGGGATATATGGCTACACCTTC
CASTLPGTGIYGYTF
>TRBJ2-3|-|-|TRBV7-2
TGTGCCAGCAGCTTAGCTCCTGATACGCAGTATTTT
CASSLAPDTQYF
>TRBJ2-2|TRBD2|-|TRBV5-1
TGCGCCAGCAGGCGAACTAGCGGGGCCGCGAACACCGGGGAGCTGTTTTTT
CASRRTSGAANTGELFF
>TRBJ1-5|-|-|TRBV4-1
TGCGCCAGCAGCCAAGATGGGGGGGAGGTGGGCAATCAGCCCCAGCATTTT
CASSQDGGEVGNQPQHF
>TRBJ1-6|TRBD1|-|TRBV6-6
TGTGCCAGCAGTCCGAGCAGGGGGCTTGATTCACCCCTCCACTTT
CASSPSRGLDSPLHF
>TRBJ1-1|-|-|TRBV29-1
TGCAGCGTTGATTTACAGCCCACTGAAGCTTTCTTT
CSVDLQPTEAFF
>TRBJ2-3|-|-|TRBV9
TGTGCCAGCAGCGTAGAGGGAGAAAGCACAGATACGCAGTATTTT
CASSVEGESTDTQYF
>TRBJ2-3|TRBD2|-|TRBV5-1
TGCGCCAGCAGCCTAAGGACTAGCGGGAGGTCAGATACGCAGTATTTT
CASSLRTSGRSDTQYF
>TRBJ1-6|-|-|TRBV30
TGTGCCTGGAGTGTACGGCAGGATAATTCACCCCTCCACTTT
CAWSVRQDNSPLHF
>TRBJ1-5|TRBD1|-|TRBV6-5
TGTGCCAGCAGCCGAGGACAGGGAGGCAATCAGCCCCAGCATTTT
CASSRGQGGNQPQHF
>TRBJ1-5|-|-|TRBV12-3/TRBV12-4
TGTGCCAGCAGTTTGGAGTTACGGCAGCCCCAGCATTTT
CASSLELRQPQHF
>TRBJ1-1|-|-|TRBV7-9
TGTGCCAGCAGCTTAGCGGGCAGCTGGAACACTGAAGCTTTCTTT
CASSLAGSWNTEAFF
>TRBJ2-4|TRBD2|-|TRBV20-1
TGCAGTGCTAGTCTCCTATCGGCGGGAGAGGACAAAAACATTCAGTACTTC
CSASLLSAGEDKNIQYF
>TRBJ2-2|-|few|TRBV7-8
TGTGCCAGCAGCTGGGAGTTCGTTGGGGAGCTGTTTTTT
CASSWEFVGELFF
>TRBJ2-7|TRBD2|-|TRBV28
TGTGCCAGCAGTTCCCCGGCGACTAGCGGGACCTACGAGCAGTACTTC
CASSSPATSGTYEQYF
>TRBJ2-7|TRBD2|-|TRBV19
TGTGCCAGTAGTATGTCCGGGACTAGCGGCGAGCAGTACTTC
CASSMSGTSGEQYF
>TRBJ1-1|-|-|TRBV12-3/TRBV12-4
TGTGCCAGCAAACCAACAGGAGTCACTGAAGCTTTCTTT
CASKPTGVTEAFF
>TRBJ2-2|-|-|TRBV5-1
TGCGCCAGCAGCGGCAACACCGGGGAGCTGTTTTTT
CASSGNTGELFF
>TRBJ2-2|-|few|TRBV5-1
TGCGCCAGCAGCGGAGGGGACGAGGAGCTGTTTTTT
CASSGGDEELFF
>TRBJ2-3|TRBD2|-|TRBV11-2
TGTGCCAGCAGCTTAGGACTAGCTGATACGCAGTATTTT
CASSLGLADTQYF
>TRBJ2-5|TRBD2|once|TRBV6-1
TGTGCCAGCAGTGACACCGGACTAGCCGAGACCCAGTACTTC
CASSDTGLAETQYF
>TRBJ2-1|TRBD2|-|TRBV4-3
TGCGCCAGCAGCCCGGATAGCGGGAGAGGATATGAGCAGTTCTTC
CASSPDSGRGYEQFF
>TRBJ2-3|TRBD2|-|TRBV7-8
TGTGCCAGCGGCGGGAGTCCCTGGCAGACAGATACGCAGTATTTT
CASGGSPWQTDTQYF
>TRBJ2-1|TRBD2|-|TRBV9
TGTGCCAGCAGCGCGGGACTAGCGGCCTACAATGAGCAGTTCTTC
CASSAGLAAYNEQFF
>TRBJ1-2|TRBD1|-|TRBV9
TGTGCCAGCGGACAGGGTTCTAACTATGGCTACACCTTC
CASGQGSNYGYTF
>TRBJ2-7|-|once|TRBV30
TGTGCCTGGAACTCAGCGGGCTACGAGCAGTACTTC
CAWNSAGYEQYF
>TRBJ2-2|TRBD1|-|TRBV2
TGTGCCAGCAGTGTACAGGGGCCATCGAACACCGGGGAGCTGTTTTTT
CASSVQGPSNTGELFF
>TRBJ2-3|TRBD2|-|TRBV19
TGTGCCAGTAGTGTCGCGTCCTCTAGCGGGAGTGTTACAGATACGCAGTATTTT
CASSVASSSGSVTDTQYF
>TRBJ2-2|-|once|TRBV12-5
TGTGCTAGTGGTCGAGATACTGGGGAGCTGTTTTTT
CASGRDTGELFF
>TRBJ2-1|TRBD2|-|TRBV7-9
TGTGCCAGCAGCCAAGGTCGACTAGCGTTATACAATGAGCAGTTCTTC
CASSQGRLALYNEQFF
>TRBJ2-2|-|-|TRBV14
TGTGCCAGCAGCCAAGTGAAGGCGGGGCGGTACACCGGGGAGCTGTTTTTT
CASSQVKAGRYTGELFF
>TRBJ2-1|-|-|TRBV7-2
TGTGCCAGCAGCTTAGTGCGGGACGACAATGAGCAGTTCTTC
CASSLVRDDNEQFF